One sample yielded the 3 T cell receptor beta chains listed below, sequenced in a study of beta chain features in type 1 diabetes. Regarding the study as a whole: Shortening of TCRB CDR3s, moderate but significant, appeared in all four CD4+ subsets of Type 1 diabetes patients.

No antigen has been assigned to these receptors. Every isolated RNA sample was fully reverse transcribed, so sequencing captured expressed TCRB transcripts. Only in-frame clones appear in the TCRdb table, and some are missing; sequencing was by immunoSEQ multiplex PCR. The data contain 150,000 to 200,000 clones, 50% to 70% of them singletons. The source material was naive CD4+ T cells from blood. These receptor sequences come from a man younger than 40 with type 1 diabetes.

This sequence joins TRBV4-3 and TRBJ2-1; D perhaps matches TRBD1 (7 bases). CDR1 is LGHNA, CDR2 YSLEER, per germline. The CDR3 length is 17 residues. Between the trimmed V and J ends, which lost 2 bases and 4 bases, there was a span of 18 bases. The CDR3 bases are TGCGCCAGCAGCCAATCAGTGGTCAGGGGGGATTACAATGAGCAGTTCTTC. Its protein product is CASSQSVVRGDYNEQFF.

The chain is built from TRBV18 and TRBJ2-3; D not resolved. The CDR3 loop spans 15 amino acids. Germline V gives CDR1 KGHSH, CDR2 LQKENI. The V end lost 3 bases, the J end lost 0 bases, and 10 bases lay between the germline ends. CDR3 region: CASSPPSQSTDTQYF. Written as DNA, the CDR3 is TGTGCCAGCTCACCGCCTTCGCAGAGCACAGATACGCAGTATTTT.

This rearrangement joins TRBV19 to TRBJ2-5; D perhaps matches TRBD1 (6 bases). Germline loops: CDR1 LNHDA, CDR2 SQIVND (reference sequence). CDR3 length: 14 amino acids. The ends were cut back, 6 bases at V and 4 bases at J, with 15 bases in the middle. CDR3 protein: CASSLGTSRETQYF. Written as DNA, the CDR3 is TGTGCCAGTAGCCTGGGGACATCCAGAGAGACCCAGTACTTC.